This T cell receptor (beta chain) stems from a study of human T cells and chemical hapten exposure. Study context: Predominantly women, the patients had alopecia areata, totalis or universalis. Mainly, slight library volume differences in the pool made TCR yields vary. Study findings and constraints: Expanded TCRs created a significantly greater count of big CDR3 similarity clusters than controls did.

In regard to this clonotype: Its antigen remains unidentified.

V trimming: 1 base; J trimming: 4 bases; junction bases outside the gene matches: 3. CDR3 length equals 13 residues. Germline V gene data show CDR1 as SQVTM and CDR2 as ANQGSEA. TCRdb analysed the RACE reads with MiXCR anew, one entry per CDR3 protein. The table includes some 38,000 distinct CDR3 sequences, more than 8% detected once. The time point is: patch test 3, about 24 weeks after DPC sensitization. Stated treatment: therapeutic diphenylcyclopropenone sensitization with weekly scalp DPC. Blood, whole and unfractionated, served as the source for total RNA extraction. Patients had alopecia, were aged 18 to 70, and were not pregnant.

The chain recombines TRBV29-1 with TRBJ1-2, with 7 nucleotides matching TRBD1. The sequencing used whole blood, collected in connection with sensitization to the hapten diphenylcyclopropenone (DPC). The sequence came from a man aged 50-60 years with alopecia areata. Some clones in this sample may be carry-over from other donors' samples. The CDR3 nucleotides read TGCAGCGTTGAAGTCAGGGGGGGCTATGGCTACACCTTC. It yields the protein CSVEVRGGYGYTF.